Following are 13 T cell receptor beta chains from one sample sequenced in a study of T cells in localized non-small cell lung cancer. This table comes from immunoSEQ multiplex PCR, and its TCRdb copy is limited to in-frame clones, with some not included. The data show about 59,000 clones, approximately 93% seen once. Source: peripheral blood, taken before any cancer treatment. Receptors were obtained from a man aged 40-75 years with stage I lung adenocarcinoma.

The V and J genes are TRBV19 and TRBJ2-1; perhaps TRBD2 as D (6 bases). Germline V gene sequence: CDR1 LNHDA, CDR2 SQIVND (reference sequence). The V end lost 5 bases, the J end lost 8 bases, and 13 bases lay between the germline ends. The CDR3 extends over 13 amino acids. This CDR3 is CASSEVGGYEQFF. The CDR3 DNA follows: TGTGCCAGTAGTGAGGTTGGGGGGTATGAGCAGTTCTTC.

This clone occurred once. The chain's CDR3 is CASRLSGQEFF. CDR3 DNA: TGCGCCAGCAGGCTAAGCGGGCAGGAGTTCTTC. The V and J genes are TRBV5-1 and TRBJ2-1; D is perhaps TRBD2 (6 bases). The V and J ends lost 5 bases and 14 bases respectively, with 14 bases between them. Per the germline V gene, CDR1 is SGHRS and CDR2 is YFSETQ. The CDR3 is made up of 11 amino acids.

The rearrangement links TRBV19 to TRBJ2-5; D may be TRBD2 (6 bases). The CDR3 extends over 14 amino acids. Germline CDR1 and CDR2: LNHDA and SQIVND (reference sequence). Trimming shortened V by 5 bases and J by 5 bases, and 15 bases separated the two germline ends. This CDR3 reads CASSQLTRTETQYF. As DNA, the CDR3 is TGTGCCAGTAGTCAACTGACTAGGACGGAGACCCAGTACTTC.

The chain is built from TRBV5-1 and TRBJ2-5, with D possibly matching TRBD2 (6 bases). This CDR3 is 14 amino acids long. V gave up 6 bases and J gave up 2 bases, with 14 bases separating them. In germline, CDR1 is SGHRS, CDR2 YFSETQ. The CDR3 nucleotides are TGCGCCAGCAAGGAGGGAGGCCCTCAAGAGACCCAGTACTTC. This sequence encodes CASKEGGPQETQYF.

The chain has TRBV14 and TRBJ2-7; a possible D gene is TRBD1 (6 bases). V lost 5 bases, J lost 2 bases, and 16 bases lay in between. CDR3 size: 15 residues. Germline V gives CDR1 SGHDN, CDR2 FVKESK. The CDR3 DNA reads TGTGCCAGCAGCTCCCGACAGGAATTTACCTACGAGCAGTACTTC. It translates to CASSSRQEFTYEQYF.

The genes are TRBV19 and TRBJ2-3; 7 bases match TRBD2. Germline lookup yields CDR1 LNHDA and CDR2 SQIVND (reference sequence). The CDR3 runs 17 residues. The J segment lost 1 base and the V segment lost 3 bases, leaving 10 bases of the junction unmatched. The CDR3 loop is CASSMGLTSQGTDTQYF. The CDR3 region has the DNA TGTGCCAGTAGTATGGGATTGACTAGCCAAGGCACAGATACGCAGTATTTT.

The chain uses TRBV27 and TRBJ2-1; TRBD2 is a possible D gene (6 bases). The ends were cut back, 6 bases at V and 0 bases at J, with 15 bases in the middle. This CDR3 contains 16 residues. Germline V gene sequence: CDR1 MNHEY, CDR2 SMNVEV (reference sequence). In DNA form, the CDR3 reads TGTGCCAGCAGGCCTACTCACGGGAGCTCCTACAATGAGCAGTTCTTC. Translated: CASRPTHGSSYNEQFF.

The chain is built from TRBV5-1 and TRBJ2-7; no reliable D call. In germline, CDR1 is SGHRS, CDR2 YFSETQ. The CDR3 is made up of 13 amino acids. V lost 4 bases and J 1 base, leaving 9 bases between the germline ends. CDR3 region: CASSPDGSYEQYF. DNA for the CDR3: TGCGCCAGCAGCCCGGACGGTTCCTACGAGCAGTACTTC.

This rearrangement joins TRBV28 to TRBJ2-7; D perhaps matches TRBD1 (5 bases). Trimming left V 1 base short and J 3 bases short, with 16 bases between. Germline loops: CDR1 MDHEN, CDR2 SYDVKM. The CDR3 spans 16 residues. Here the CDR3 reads CASSLLPPVRGYEQYF. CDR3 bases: TGTGCCAGCAGTTTATTACCTCCGGTTAGGGGCTACGAGCAGTACTTC. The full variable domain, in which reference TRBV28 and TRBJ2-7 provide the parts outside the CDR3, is DVKVTQSSRYLVKRTGEKVFLECVQDMDHENMFWYRQDPGLGLRLIYFSYDVKMKEKGDIPEGYSVSREKKERFSLILESASTNQTSMYLCASSLLPPVRGYEQYFGPGTRLTVT.

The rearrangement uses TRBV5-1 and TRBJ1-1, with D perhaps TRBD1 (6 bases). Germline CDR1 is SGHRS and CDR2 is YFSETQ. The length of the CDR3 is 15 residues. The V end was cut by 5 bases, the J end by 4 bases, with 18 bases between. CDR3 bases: TGCGCCAGCAGTACTCTCGCGGGGGGCCTCACTGAAGCTTTCTTT. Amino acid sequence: CASSTLAGGLTEAFF. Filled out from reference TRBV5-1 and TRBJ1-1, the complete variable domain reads KAGVTQTPRYLIKTRGQQVTLSCSPISGHRSVSWYQQTPGQGLQFLFEYFSETQRNKGNFPGRFSGRQFSNSRSEMNVSTLELGDSALYLCASSTLAGGLTEAFFGQGTRLTVV.

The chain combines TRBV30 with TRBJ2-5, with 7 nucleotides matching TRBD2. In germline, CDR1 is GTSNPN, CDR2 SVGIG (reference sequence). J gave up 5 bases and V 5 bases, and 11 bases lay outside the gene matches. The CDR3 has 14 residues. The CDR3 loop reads CAWCQGRGDETQYF. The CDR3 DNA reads TGTGCCTGGTGCCAGGGACGGGGGGACGAGACCCAGTACTTC.

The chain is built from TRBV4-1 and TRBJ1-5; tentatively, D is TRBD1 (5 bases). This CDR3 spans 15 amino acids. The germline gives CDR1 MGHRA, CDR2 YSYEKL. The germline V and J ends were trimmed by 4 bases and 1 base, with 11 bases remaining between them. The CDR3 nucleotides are TGCGCCAGCAGCCTCTGGGGGGGAAGCAATCAGCCCCAGCATTTT. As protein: CASSLWGGSNQPQHF.

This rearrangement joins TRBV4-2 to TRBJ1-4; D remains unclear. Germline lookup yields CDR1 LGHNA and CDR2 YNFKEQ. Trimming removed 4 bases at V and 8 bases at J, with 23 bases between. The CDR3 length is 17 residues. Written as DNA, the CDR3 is TGTGCCAGCAGCCGCCTATCGGGTCTCCAAAATGAGGAAAAACTGTTTTTT. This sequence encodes CASSRLSGLQNEEKLFF.